These 30 T cell receptor beta chains were all obtained from the same sample, sequenced in a study of cytomegalovirus exposure and HLA in healthy donors. PCR primers comprised 60 Vbeta and 13 Jbeta primers. Method: immunoSEQ multiplex PCR; TCRdb's copy keeps in-frame clones and lacks some. The sample lists fewer than 150,000 clones; roughly 74% were seen once. Sequenced sample: PBMCs. These receptors came from a woman in her forties or fifties in good health and CMV-seropositive.

This clone was observed a handful of times. The V call is TRBV5-1, the J call TRBJ2-3, with D unclear. The CDR3 runs to 14 residues. CDR1 and CDR2 (germline): SGHRS, YFSETQ. V was trimmed by 5 bases and J by 4 bases, leaving 14 bases between them. The CDR3 loop reads CASSVTPFADTQYF. CDR3 in DNA: TGCGCCAGCAGTGTGACACCTTTTGCAGATACGCAGTATTTT.

J is TRBJ2-5 and V is TRBV2; TRBD2 might be the D (5 bases). This CDR3 comprises 13 residues. Germline V CDR1 and CDR2: SNHLY, FYNNEI. V was cut by 8 bases and J by 4 bases, with 14 bases left in between. CDR3 sequence reads: CASHQYRGETQYF. As DNA, the CDR3 is TGTGCCAGCCACCAGTATCGGGGAGAGACCCAGTACTTC.

The chain joins TRBV5-1 to TRBJ1-4; 8 nucleotides match TRBD1. The CDR3 runs to 14 residues. With 4 bases clipped from V and 8 bases from J, the junction kept 7 bases outside the gene matches. Germline CDR1 SGHRS, CDR2 YFSETQ. As DNA, the CDR3 is TGCGCCAGCAGCCCAGGACAGGGAGGCGAAAAACTGTTTTTT. The encoded protein is CASSPGQGGEKLFF.

This chain joins TRBV5-4 and TRBJ2-5; TRBD2 might be the D (5 bases). The CDR3 extends over 14 amino acids. Looked up from germline, CDR1 is SGHNT and CDR2 is YYREEE (reference sequence). Trimming took off 0 bases at V and 4 bases at J, with 10 bases between the two ends. The CDR3 sequence is CASSLVPSRETQYF. Here the CDR3 DNA reads TGTGCCAGCAGCTTGGTTCCTAGCAGAGAGACCCAGTACTTC.

This clone has only one observation. This chain joins TRBV5-1 and TRBJ2-7; no clear D gene. This CDR3 contains 11 residues. The V and J ends lost 2 bases and 2 bases respectively, with 2 bases between them. Germline V gene lookup returns CDR1 SGHRS and CDR2 YFSETQ. The chain's CDR3 is CASSFAYEQYF. CDR3 nucleotide sequence: TGCGCCAGCAGCTTCGCCTACGAGCAGTACTTC.

This chain uses TRBV2 with TRBJ2-5; the match to TRBD1 covers 7 bases. The germline gives CDR1 SNHLY, CDR2 FYNNEI. This CDR3 has 14 amino acids. V shed 8 bases, J shed 4 bases, and the junction held 10 bases outside the gene matches. CDR3 in amino acids: CASGPPTGSETQYF. CDR3 bases: TGTGCCAGCGGCCCTCCGACAGGGTCAGAGACCCAGTACTTC.

The gene calls are TRBV4-2 and TRBJ2-5; a weak D match, TRBD1 (6 bases). Between the trimmed V and J ends, which lost 1 base and 5 bases, there was a span of 17 bases. Germline CDR1 and CDR2: LGHNA and YNFKEQ. The CDR3 covers 16 residues. The CDR3: CASSQGVQGGVETQYF. In nucleotides, the CDR3 is TGTGCCAGCAGCCAAGGGGTGCAAGGGGGAGTGGAGACCCAGTACTTC.

The V call is TRBV5-4, the J call TRBJ2-3, with D maybe TRBD2 (5 bases). This CDR3 is built from 13 residues. The germline V gene has CDR1 SGHNT and CDR2 YYREEE (reference sequence). V lost 5 bases and J 10 bases, leaving 17 bases between the germline ends. This CDR3 is CASRVVGGLAQYF. DNA of the CDR3: TGTGCCAGCAGGGTGGTCGGCGGACTCGCGCAGTATTTT. The full variable domain, rest sourced from reference TRBV5-4 and TRBJ2-3, is ETGVTQSPTHLIKTRGQQVTLRCSSQSGHNTVSWYQQALGQGPQFIFQYYREEENGRGNFPPRFSGLQFPNYSSELNVNALELDDSALYLCASRVVGGLAQYFGPGTRLTVL.

This clone turned up a few times. The chain joins TRBV4-3 to TRBJ1-1; D not resolved. Germline V gene sequence: CDR1 LGHNA, CDR2 YSLEER. The CDR3 has 13 amino acids. Trimming took 4 bases from V and 1 from J, leaving 7 bases between them. CDR3 in DNA: TGCGCCAGCAGCCGAGTTGGGAACACTGAAGCTTTCTTT. It codes for CASSRVGNTEAFF.

The rearrangement uses TRBV5-4 and TRBJ1-2; the match to TRBD1 covers 7 bases. This CDR3 spans 13 amino acids. Trimming took 4 bases from V and 4 from J; bases not matched to a gene: 4. Germline values: CDR1 SGHNT, CDR2 YYREEE (reference sequence). The CDR3 loop is CASSPGTAYGYTF. In DNA, the CDR3 is TGTGCCAGCAGCCCAGGGACAGCCTATGGCTACACCTTC.

The rearrangement joins TRBV4-1 to TRBJ2-1; TRBD2 agrees at 10 bases. Per the germline V gene, CDR1 is MGHRA and CDR2 is YSYEKL. CDR3 length: 16 amino acids. V shed 4 bases and J 6 bases; nucleotides not matched to a gene: 9. The chain's CDR3 is CASSPLGASGGNEQFF. The CDR3 DNA sequence: TGCGCCAGCAGCCCCCTCGGCGCTAGCGGGGGCAATGAGCAGTTCTTC.

The chain is built from TRBV11-2 and TRBJ2-1; a possible D gene is TRBD1 (6 bases). V was pared by 3 bases and J by 15 bases, with 21 bases between. The CDR3 runs 14 residues. In germline, CDR1 is SGHAT, CDR2 FQNNGV. The CDR3 nucleotides are TGTGCCAGCAGCTTGGCGCAGGGGTTTCGGGGCCCGTTCTTC. Its translation: CASSLAQGFRGPFF. Filled out from reference TRBV11-2 and TRBJ2-1, the complete variable domain reads EAGVAQSPRYKIIEKRQSVAFWCNPISGHATLYWYQQILGQGPKLLIQFQNNGVVDDSQLPKDRFSAERLKGVDSTLKIQPAKLEDSAVYLCASSLAQGFRGPFFGPGTRLTVL.

The CDR3 loop is CASSQPSGPGSNEQFF. The CDR3 region has the DNA TGTGCCAGCTCACAGCCCAGTGGGCCGGGGAGCAATGAGCAGTTCTTC. The V gene is TRBV18, the J gene TRBJ2-1, with D tentatively TRBD2 (5 bases). The CDR3 runs 16 residues. The ends were cut back, 4 bases at V and 6 bases at J, with 19 bases in the middle. Germline V gene lookup returns CDR1 KGHSH and CDR2 LQKENI.

The V gene is TRBV4-1, the J gene TRBJ2-7, with TRBD2 matching over 7 bases. Looked up from germline, CDR1 is MGHRA and CDR2 is YSYEKL. V lost 4 bases and J lost 3; bases outside the gene matches: 6. This CDR3 is built from 14 residues. CDR3 DNA: TGCGCCAGCAGCCTGTCTAGCGGATACTACGAGCAGTACTTC. This gives the protein CASSLSSGYYEQYF.

This rearrangement joins TRBV30 to TRBJ1-5; maybe TRBD1 (6 bases). The V end was cut by 0 bases, the J end by 0 bases, with 21 bases between. Germline V lookup: CDR1 GTSNPN, CDR2 SVGIG (reference sequence). The CDR3 extends over 19 amino acids. In nucleotides, the CDR3 is TGTGCCTGGAGTGTAATCCCCCTACAGGGAGGGGATAGCAATCAGCCCCAGCATTTT. Its translation is CAWSVIPLQGGDSNQPQHF.

V is TRBV4-2 and J is TRBJ2-7; 13 positions agree with TRBD2. V lost 0 bases and J lost 2; bases outside the gene matches: 13. CDR1 is LGHNA, CDR2 YNFKEQ, per germline. This CDR3 has 20 residues. CDR3 bases: TGTGCCAGCAGCCAAGACGCGACTAGCGGGGGGACGATCCAGCCCTACGAGCAGTACTTC. Protein: CASSQDATSGGTIQPYEQYF.

This chain links TRBV2 with TRBJ1-1; 8 bases are a match to TRBD1. The V gene's germline CDR1 is SNHLY and CDR2 FYNNEI. CDR3 length: 13 residues. Unmatched junction bases numbered 3, after V lost 5 bases and J lost 4 bases. For the CDR3, the DNA is TGTGCCAGCAGTCTCGACAGGGGCACTGAAGCTTTCTTT. This sequence encodes CASSLDRGTEAFF.

The V gene is TRBV11-3, the J gene TRBJ2-3, with no clear D. The CDR3 consists of 15 residues. The V end lost 1 base, the J end lost 6 bases, and 14 bases lay between the germline ends. Germline CDR1 reads SGHNT; CDR2 reads YENEEA. The CDR3 DNA sequence: TGTGCCAGCAGCTTAGGCGCCGCGGAGCTTGATACGCAGTATTTT. It is translated as CASSLGAAELDTQYF. Full variable domain (missing parts from reference TRBV11-3 and TRBJ2-3): EAGVVQSPRYKIIEKKQPVAFWCNPISGHNTLYWYLQNLGQGPELLIRYENEEAVDDSQLPKDRFSAERLKGVDSTLKIQPAELGDSAVYLCASSLGAAELDTQYFGPGTRLTVL.

J is TRBJ1-5 and V is TRBV5-1; D possibly corresponds to TRBD1 (6 bases). V shed 4 bases and J shed 5 bases, with 19 bases lying between them. Germline CDR1 reads SGHRS; CDR2 reads YFSETQ. CDR3 size: 16 residues. The CDR3 spells CASSLLGGRPDQPQHF. The CDR3 bases are TGCGCCAGCAGCCTGCTGGGGGGGCGCCCCGATCAGCCCCAGCATTTT.

This chain connects TRBV6-6 to TRBJ1-2, with 9 nucleotides matching TRBD1. V shed 4 bases, J shed 5 bases, and the junction held 8 bases outside the gene matches. This CDR3 is built from 15 residues. CDR1 and CDR2 from the germline V gene are MNHNY and SVGAGI (reference sequence). The CDR3 region has the DNA TGTGCCAGCAGTTCTCCGGGACAGGGTTCTTATGGCTACACCTTC. Its protein is CASSSPGQGSYGYTF.

With regard to this clone: Other nucleotide sequences in the sample specify the same CDR3. The J gene is TRBJ1-4, the V gene TRBV5-5; D possibly corresponds to TRBD1 (5 bases). Germline CDR1 and CDR2: SGHKS and YYEKEE (reference sequence). The CDR3 totals 14 residues. Trimming shortened V by 0 bases and J by 8 bases, and 11 bases separated the two germline ends. The CDR3 here is CASSLDRGGEKLFF. DNA of the CDR3: TGTGCCAGCAGCTTGGATAGGGGCGGCGAAAAACTGTTTTTT.

The V gene is TRBV5-8, the J gene TRBJ1-5, with 8 bases that match TRBD1. The CDR3 extends over 16 amino acids. J lost 6 bases, V lost 3 bases, and 11 bases had no gene match. Looked up from germline, CDR1 is SGHTS and CDR2 is YDEGEE. The CDR3 DNA reads as TGTGCCAGCAGCTGGGGCGGACAGGGATTGGGTCAGCCCCAGCATTTT. Amino acid sequence: CASSWGGQGLGQPQHF.

The chain carries TRBV5-1 and TRBJ2-7, with D unclear. The CDR3 totals 13 residues. Trimming stripped 0 bases from V and 4 bases from J, with 8 bases between. Germline loops: CDR1 SGHRS, CDR2 YFSETQ. CDR3 DNA: TGCGCCAGCAGCTTGGGGCGGTTATACGAGCAGTACTTC. It specifies CASSLGRLYEQYF.

This clone occurred once. The chain links TRBV7-8 to TRBJ2-7; TRBD1 agrees at 8 bases. Germline loops: CDR1 SGHVS, CDR2 FQNEAQ. V was pared by 4 bases and J by 1 base, with 6 bases of the junction left unmatched. This CDR3 contains 15 residues. This CDR3 is CASSSGQGTSYEQYF. CDR3 sequence (DNA): TGTGCCAGCAGCTCTGGACAGGGAACGTCCTACGAGCAGTACTTC. Based on the CDR3 plus reference TRBV7-8 and TRBJ2-7, the full variable domain is GAGVSQSPRYKVAKRGQDVALRCDPISGHVSLFWYQQALGQGPEFLTYFQNEAQLDKSGLPSDRFFAERPEGSVSTLKIQRTQQEDSAVYLCASSSGQGTSYEQYFGPGTRLTVT.

Here the CDR3 reads CASSPQVTGETQYF. CDR3 sequence (DNA): TGCGCCAGCAGCCCCCAGGTGACAGGAGAGACCCAGTACTTC. The chain recombines TRBV5-1 with TRBJ2-5; D possibly corresponds to TRBD1 (6 bases). The CDR3 covers 14 residues. V gave up 4 bases and J gave up 4 bases, with 14 bases separating them. In germline, CDR1 is SGHRS, CDR2 YFSETQ.

Points on this clone: The sample carries other DNA sequences with the same CDR3. This chain uses TRBV6-1 with TRBJ1-5; D is undetermined. The V and J ends lost 6 bases and 4 bases respectively, with 16 bases between them. This CDR3 is 15 amino acids long. Per germline, CDR1 MNHNS and CDR2 SASEGT. The CDR3 region has the DNA TGTGCCAGCAGATGGGCAGAGGGTGGTAATCAGCCCCAGCATTTT. Protein product: CASRWAEGGNQPQHF.

This clone was seen only a few times. V is TRBV6-1 and J is TRBJ1-1; tentatively, D is TRBD1 (5 bases). This CDR3 has 14 residues. Trimming removed 4 bases from V and 5 bases from J, with 14 bases in between. CDR1 and CDR2 (germline): MNHNS, SASEGT. CDR3 bases: TGTGCCAGCAGTGTCCGGAGGGGTCGGACTGAAGCTTTCTTT. It is translated as CASSVRRGRTEAFF.

This sequence joins TRBV4-1 and TRBJ1-2; the match to TRBD1 covers 9 bases. The CDR3 loop spans 16 amino acids. Germline values: CDR1 MGHRA, CDR2 YSYEKL. V was clipped by 1 base and J by 8 bases; unmatched bases: 11. The CDR3 sequence is CASSQGFSQGAEGYTF. The CDR3 DNA sequence: TGCGCCAGCAGCCAAGGATTTTCACAGGGGGCGGAGGGCTACACCTTC.

V usage is TRBV7-2 and J usage is TRBJ2-3, with 8 bases matching TRBD2. The CDR3 is made up of 17 amino acids. The junction had 10 bases not matched to a gene; V was cut back by 1 base and J by 4 bases. The germline CDR1 and CDR2 sequences are SGHTA and FQGNSA. The CDR3 is CASSLVAQRGLADTQYF. CDR3 nucleotides: TGTGCCAGCAGCTTAGTCGCCCAGCGGGGGCTGGCAGATACGCAGTATTTT.

As for this clone: An end of the junction does not agree with germline; a read error may underlie this. Other DNA sequences of this sample code for an identical CDR3. The chain uses TRBV2 and TRBJ1-1, with D possibly TRBD1 on 6 matching bases. In germline, CDR1 is SNHLY, CDR2 FYNNEI. The CDR3 extends over 14 amino acids. CDR3 loop: CASSDHRVNTEAFF. As DNA, the CDR3 is TGTGCCAGCAGTGATCACAGGGTGAACACTGAGGCTTTCTTT.